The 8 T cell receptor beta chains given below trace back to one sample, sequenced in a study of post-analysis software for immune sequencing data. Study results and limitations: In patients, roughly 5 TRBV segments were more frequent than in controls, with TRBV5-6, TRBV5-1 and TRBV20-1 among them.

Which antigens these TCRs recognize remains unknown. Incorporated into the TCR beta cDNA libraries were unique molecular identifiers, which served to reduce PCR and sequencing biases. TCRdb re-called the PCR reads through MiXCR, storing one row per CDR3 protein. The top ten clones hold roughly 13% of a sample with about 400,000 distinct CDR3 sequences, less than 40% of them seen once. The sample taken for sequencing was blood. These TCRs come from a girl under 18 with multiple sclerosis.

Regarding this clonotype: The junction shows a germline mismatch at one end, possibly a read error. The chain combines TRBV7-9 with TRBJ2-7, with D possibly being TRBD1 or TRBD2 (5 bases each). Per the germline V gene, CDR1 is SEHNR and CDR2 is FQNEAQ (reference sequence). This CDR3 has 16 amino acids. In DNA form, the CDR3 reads TGTGCCAGCAGCTCACCTCCGGGACGGACTTCCTACGAACAGTACTTC. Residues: CASSSPPGRTSYEQYF.

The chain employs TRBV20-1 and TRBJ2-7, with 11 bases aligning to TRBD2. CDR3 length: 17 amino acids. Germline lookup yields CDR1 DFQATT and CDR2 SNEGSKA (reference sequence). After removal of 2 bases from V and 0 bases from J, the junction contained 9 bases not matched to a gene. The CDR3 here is CSARNLAGGRSSYEQYF. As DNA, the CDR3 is TGCAGTGCTAGAAATCTAGCGGGGGGCCGAAGCTCCTACGAGCAGTACTTC.

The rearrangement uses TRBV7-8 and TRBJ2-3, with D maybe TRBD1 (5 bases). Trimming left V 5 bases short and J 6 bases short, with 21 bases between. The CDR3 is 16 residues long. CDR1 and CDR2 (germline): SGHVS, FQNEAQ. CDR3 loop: CASSRSGSRIGDTQYF. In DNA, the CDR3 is TGTGCCAGCAGCCGCTCAGGGTCCAGGATTGGGGATACGCAGTATTTT.

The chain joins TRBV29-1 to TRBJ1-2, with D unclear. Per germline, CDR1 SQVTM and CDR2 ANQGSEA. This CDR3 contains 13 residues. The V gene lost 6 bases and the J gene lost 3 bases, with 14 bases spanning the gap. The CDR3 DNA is TGCAGCGTAATCGCGGGAGGAGACTATGGCTACACCTTC. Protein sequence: CSVIAGGDYGYTF.

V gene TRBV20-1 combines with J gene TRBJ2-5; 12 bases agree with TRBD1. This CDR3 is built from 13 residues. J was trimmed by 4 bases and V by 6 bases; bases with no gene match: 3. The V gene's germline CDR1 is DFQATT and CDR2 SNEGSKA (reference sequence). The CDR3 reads CSAGDRGRETQYF. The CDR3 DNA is TGCAGTGCGGGGGACAGGGGGCGAGAGACCCAGTACTTC.

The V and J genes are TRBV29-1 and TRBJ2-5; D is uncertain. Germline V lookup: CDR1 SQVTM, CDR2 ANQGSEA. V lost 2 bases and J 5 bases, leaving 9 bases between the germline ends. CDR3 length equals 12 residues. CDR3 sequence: CSVESDSETQYF. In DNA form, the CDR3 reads TGCAGCGTTGAAAGCGACTCGGAGACCCAGTACTTC. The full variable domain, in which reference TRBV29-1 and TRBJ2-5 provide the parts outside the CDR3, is SAVISQKPSRDICQRGTSLTIQCQVDSQVTMMFWYRQQPGQSLTLIATANQGSEATYESGFVIDKFPISRPNLTFSTLTVSNMSPEDSSIYLCSVESDSETQYFGPGTRLLVL.

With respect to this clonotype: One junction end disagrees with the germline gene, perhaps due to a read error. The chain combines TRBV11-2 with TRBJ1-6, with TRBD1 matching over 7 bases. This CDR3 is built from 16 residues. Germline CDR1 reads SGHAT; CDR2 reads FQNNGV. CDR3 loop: CASSLGAGTENSPLHF. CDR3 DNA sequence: TGTGCCAGCAGCTTAGGAGCCGGGACAGAGAATTCGCCCCTCCACTTT.

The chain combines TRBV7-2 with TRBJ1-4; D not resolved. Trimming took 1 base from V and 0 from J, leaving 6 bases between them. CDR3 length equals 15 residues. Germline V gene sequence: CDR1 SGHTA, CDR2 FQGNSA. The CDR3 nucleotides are TGTGCCAGCAGCTTAGTGACGGCAACTAATGAAAAACTGTTTTTT. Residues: CASSLVTATNEKLFF.